This is a list of T cell receptor beta chains from one sample in a study of blood T cell repertoires in COVID-19. The assay was immunoSEQ multiplex PCR, and TCRdb's table has in-frame clones only and misses some. The table has roughly 250,000 clones, about 87% seen once. Sequencing was carried out using peripheral blood. These receptor sequences come from a woman in her 50s with acute or convalescent COVID-19. The CDR3 runs from the conserved cysteine through the conserved F or W. The order of the fields is D gene, V gene, clone size, J gene, CDR3 DNA, CDR3 protein. A D gene is named only where the DNA matches it firmly. Size is stated for part of the rows, as once, few or many counts, or as a class when the clone is expanded.

.	TRBV9	.	TRBJ2-1	TGTGCCAGCAGCACCCGGTCCCCCATATCCTACAATGAGCAGTTCTTC	CASSTRSPISYNEQFF
TRBD2	TRBV7-9	.	TRBJ2-3	TGTGCCAGCAGGAGACTAGCGGCAAGCACAGATACGCAGTATTTT	CASRRLAASTDTQYF
TRBD1	TRBV28	few	TRBJ1-2	TGTGCCAGCGGACACTTAATCGACAGGGGGCCCGATGGCTACACCTTC	CASGHLIDRGPDGYTF
.	TRBV7-9	.	TRBJ1-3	TGTGCCAGCAGCTCACCACCTACAGGACATGGAAACACCATATATTTT	CASSSPPTGHGNTIYF
TRBD2	TRBV6-1	.	TRBJ2-7	TGTGCCAGCAGTGAGGGGGGGTTTAGGGGCGTCGACGAGCAGTACTTC	CASSEGGFRGVDEQYF
TRBD1	TRBV28	.	TRBJ2-7	TGTGCCAGCAATTTTCAGGGGGCCCCCGAGGTCGAGCAGTACTTC	CASNFQGAPEVEQYF
.	TRBV28	.	TRBJ1-2	TGTGCCAGCCGGGACACCTCTAACTATGGCTACACCTTC	CASRDTSNYGYTF
.	TRBV5-1	.	TRBJ1-5	TGCGCCAGCAGCTTGGTTCCAGGGACAAAAGGGGAGCCCCAGCATTTT	CASSLVPGTKGEPQHF
TRBD2	TRBV2	.	TRBJ2-1	TGTGCCAGCAGTGAAACCTCCTGGACTAGCGGGAAAATAAACAATGAGCAGTTCTTC	CASSETSWTSGKINNEQFF
.	TRBV12-3/TRBV12-4	.	TRBJ2-7	TGTGCCAGCAGTCTAAAGACCGGGTTCGAGCAGTACTTC	CASSLKTGFEQYF
.	TRBV5-1	.	TRBJ2-3	TGCGCCAGCAGCTTCCCCCTAGGCACAGATACGCAGTATTTT	CASSFPLGTDTQYF
TRBD2	TRBV28	.	TRBJ2-1	TGTGCCAGCACTAAAGGGGGTCTAGCGGGACACAATGAGCAGTTCTTC	CASTKGGLAGHNEQFF
TRBD2	TRBV13	.	TRBJ2-1	TGTGCCAGCAGCCCGAGACTAGCGGGAGGGCGTGAGCAGTTCTTC	CASSPRLAGGREQFF
TRBD2	TRBV2	.	TRBJ2-2	TGTGCCAGCACCTTGCGGGGGACCGGGGAGCTGTTTTTT	CASTLRGTGELFF
TRBD1	TRBV2	.	TRBJ1-6	TGTGCCAGCACGGGACAGGGACATTCACCCCTCCACTTT	CASTGQGHSPLHF
.	TRBV5-1	.	TRBJ2-1	TGCGCCAGCAGCTTGAATTGGGAGAGGGTGGGTGAGCAGTTCTTC	CASSLNWERVGEQFF
TRBD1	TRBV18	.	TRBJ2-1	TGTGCCAGCTCACCATCCGGACAGGGGAAGGGGCAGTTCTTC	CASSPSGQGKGQFF
TRBD1	TRBV7-8	.	TRBJ2-1	TGTGCCAGCAGCTTAGATGACAGGGGTTCCTACAATGAGCAGTTCTTC	CASSLDDRGSYNEQFF
TRBD2	TRBV14	.	TRBJ2-1	TGTGCCAGCAGCCTCAGGACTAGCGGGATGTACAATGAGCAGTTCTTC	CASSLRTSGMYNEQFF
TRBD1	TRBV5-4	few	TRBJ1-2	TGTGCCAGCAGCCGGACAGGACTCAACTATGGCTACACCTTC	CASSRTGLNYGYTF
TRBD2	TRBV18	.	TRBJ2-3	TGTGCCAGCTCACCACCGTCTCTAGCGGGGCACCCGGATACGCAGTATTTT	CASSPPSLAGHPDTQYF
TRBD2	TRBV7-7	.	TRBJ2-5	TGTGCTAGCAGCTCAAACCCCCGGGGGGAAGAGACCCAGTACTTC	CASSSNPRGEETQYF